The 19 T cell receptor beta chains reported below all come from one sample, sequenced in a study of monozygotic twins with inflammatory bowel disease. After re-calling the 5' RACE reads, TCRdb lists one entry per CDR3 protein, DNA absent. The specimen's table records approximately 210,000 distinct CDR3 sequences. Sample: blood. These receptors originate from a human donor with ulcerative colitis or Crohn's disease, or a healthy co-twin of an affected twin (not recorded which).

The gene calls are TRBV6-5 and TRBJ2-1; TCRdb lists TRBD2, though no DNA is available to test this call. Germline lookup yields CDR1 MNHEY and CDR2 SVGAGI. This CDR3 has 14 residues. The CDR3 loop reads CASSYGGHGNEQFF.

The chain is built from TRBV7-2 and TRBJ2-7. The CDR3 has 15 residues. Germline-derived CDR1 and CDR2 are SGHTA and FQGNSA. CDR3 amino acids: CASSLEFTTKYEQYF. The full variable domain, with the rest looked up from reference TRBV7-2 and TRBJ2-7, is GAGVSQSPSNKVTEKGKDVELRCDPISGHTALYWYRQSLGQGLEFLIYFQGNSAPDKSGLPSDRFSAERTGGSVSTLTIQRTQQEDSAVYLCASSLEFTTKYEQYFGPGTRLTVT.

V usage is TRBV7-8 and J usage is TRBJ1-4. The V gene's germline CDR1 is SGHVS and CDR2 FQNEAQ. This CDR3 is 14 amino acids long. This CDR3 is CASSPFVEDEKLFF.

The rearrangement joins TRBV28 to TRBJ2-7; as DNA is missing, the TRBD2 call by TCRdb cannot be tested. Germline assignment: CDR1 MDHEN and CDR2 SYDVKM. This CDR3 has 17 amino acids. The CDR3 protein is CASSWGKLEGNSYEQYF.

This chain connects TRBV6-1 to TRBJ1-5; TCRdb reports TRBD1, a call that lacks DNA to check it against. The germline gives CDR1 MNHNS, CDR2 SASEGT. CDR3 length: 18 residues. The CDR3: CASSEKGQGQGSNQPQHF.

The rearrangement joins TRBV4-3 to TRBJ2-1; the TCRdb call, TRBD2, lacks DNA for checking. CDR1 LGHNA and CDR2 YSLEER come from the germline V gene. This CDR3 has 17 amino acids. The CDR3 region is CASSQERARGMINEQFF.

V gene TRBV9 combines with J gene TRBJ2-6. The CDR3 length is 17 residues. Germline V gene data show CDR1 as SGDLS and CDR2 as YYNGEE. The CDR3 region is CASSVVGSLSGANVLTF.

The chain couples TRBV7-8 to TRBJ2-1; TCRdb's D call, TRBD2, is unchecked because there is no DNA. The CDR3 is made up of 18 amino acids. CDR1 is SGHVS and CDR2 is FQNEAQ in the germline V gene. CDR3 protein: CASSLVAGGPDSYNEQFF. Together with reference TRBV7-8 and TRBJ2-1, the CDR3 gives the full variable domain: GAGVSQSPRYKVAKRGQDVALRCDPISGHVSLFWYQQALGQGPEFLTYFQNEAQLDKSGLPSDRFFAERPEGSVSTLKIQRTQQEDSAVYLCASSLVAGGPDSYNEQFFGPGTRLTVL.

The chain uses TRBV5-1 and TRBJ2-1; TCRdb's D call of TRBD1 is untestable without DNA. The CDR3 has 14 amino acids. Germline CDR1 SGHRS, CDR2 YFSETQ. CDR3 residues: CASRGTGTYNEQFF.

The V and J genes are TRBV7-2 and TRBJ2-1; the TCRdb D gene call, TRBD1, has no DNA to confirm it. This CDR3 has 16 amino acids. Germline CDR1 and CDR2: SGHTA and FQGNSA. The CDR3 sequence is CASSLRGREIYNEQFF.

This chain connects TRBV7-2 to TRBJ2-3; as DNA is missing, the TRBD1 call by TCRdb cannot be tested. This CDR3 region has 14 residues. CDR1 SGHTA and CDR2 FQGNSA come from the germline V gene. CDR3 sequence reads: CASSPLGGSDTQYF.

The rearrangement uses TRBV19 and TRBJ2-5; TCRdb's assignment of TRBD1 cannot be checked, as there is no DNA. Germline lookup yields CDR1 LNHDA and CDR2 SQIVND (reference sequence). The CDR3 sequence is 16 residues long. CDR3 amino acids: CASRDPGTGGRETQYF.

The chain couples TRBV20-1 to TRBJ2-1; TCRdb designates TRBD2, a call that cannot be tested without DNA. There are 15 residues in the CDR3. Germline V gene sequence: CDR1 DFQATT, CDR2 SNEGSKA (reference sequence). The CDR3 spells CSARDPGGPYNEQFF.

The rearrangement uses TRBV7-8 and TRBJ1-1. From germline, CDR1 is SGHVS and CDR2 FQNEAQ. The CDR3 is 14 residues long. CDR3: CASSFGRANTEAFF.

The CDR3 region is CASSLGQYTEAFF. The gene calls are TRBV12-3 or TRBV12-4 and TRBJ1-1; TCRdb returns TRBD1, unconfirmable since there is no DNA. There are 13 residues in the CDR3.

This chain connects TRBV28 to TRBJ1-2. The CDR3 runs 14 residues. Germline lookup yields CDR1 MDHEN and CDR2 SYDVKM. The CDR3 protein is CASSEVGRIYGYTF.

The rearrangement uses TRBV7-3 and TRBJ2-2; the D call from TCRdb, TRBD1, cannot be confirmed without DNA. The CDR3 consists of 16 residues. The germline V gene has CDR1 SGHTA and CDR2 FQGTGA. The CDR3 loop is CASSLLDRKNTGELFF.

The chain employs TRBV7-2 and TRBJ2-1; TCRdb's assignment of TRBD2 cannot be checked, as there is no DNA. The CDR3 has 15 residues. Per the germline V gene, CDR1 is SGHTA and CDR2 is FQGNSA. This CDR3 is CASSLASGGWDEQFF.

The chain couples TRBV5-1 to TRBJ2-5; the TCRdb call, TRBD2, lacks DNA for checking. Germline V gene sequence: CDR1 SGHRS, CDR2 YFSETQ. The CDR3 consists of 14 residues. CDR3 sequence reads: CASSRGTSDETQYF.